This TCR beta chain was captured in a study of T cell responses to AZD1222 COVID-19 vaccine (dated by TCRdb to the early 2020s). The study in broad terms: A total of under 250 trial participants underwent TCR sequencing, of whom nearly 210 had received two doses of AZD1222 and around 25 had received two doses of the MenACWY control vaccine. Trial participants were enrolled by age into subgroups of 18-55, 56-69 and 70-plus years, and about 150, 27 and 61 TCR-sequenced participants, respectively, were included in these subgroups.

Broader findings and caveats from the paper: Vaccine-associated CD4 TCRs spanned the whole spike protein, with dominant responses in regions 160-218 and 743-854. In the small 56-69-year group, the increase in depth fell short of significance, most likely because of low power. Epitopes outside the regions mutated in the B.1.351 and B.1.1.7 variants were reportedly recognized by nearly half of the unique spike-specific TCRs. Participants were mostly white British and included more females than males, and it was suggested by the authors that clonal diversity may have been underestimated. After two AZD1222 doses, spike-specific TCR breadth and depth were significantly higher than at day 0 and than in MenACWY recipients. Only 5 to 7 AZD1222 recipients were SARS-CoV-2 seropositive at baseline, limiting conclusions about previously exposed vaccinees. Because no day 14 peak-response samples were available, the repertoires could be characterized only after the peak T cell response.

The time point label here, explained by the study, means: about 28 days (+/-7) after the second vaccine dose. AZD1222 recipients whose second dose came at about 4 weeks and those whose second dose came at about 12 weeks were combined into one group, since spike-specific TCR depth and breadth did not differ between the two schedules. Samples from vaccinated people were obtained from the UK trials COV001 and COV002, which included a single-blind randomized controlled phase 2/3 trial of AZD1222 (ChAdOx1 nCoV-19) in healthy adults. For TCRbeta chain sequencing, PBMC samples were collected from trial participants at day 0 and at day 28 after the second dose. Trimming removed 5 bases from V and 0 bases from J, leaving 3 bases between the germline ends. The CDR3 runs 12 amino acids, cysteine and phenylalanine included. Left in the record is the CDR3 DNA by itself, 36 bases read in frame from the first base. CDR1 MDHEN and CDR2 SYDVKM were looked up in the germline V gene.

The CDR3 regions of human TCRbeta chains were subjected to immunosequencing. The paper's processing steps were these. Repertoire TCRs were checked for matches against a reference library of SARS-CoV-2-specific TCRs that had been generated using the MIRA antigen-specificity platform. Breadth meant the fraction of unique TCRs that were SARS-CoV-2-associated, whereas depth meant the fraction of total T cells that were SARS-CoV-2-associated. Each spike-specific TCR was assigned to its reactive spike region and to a CD4 or CD8 class using the MIRA data. Log10-transformed breadth and depth values were compared by one-way ANOVA with Sidak's multiple comparisons tests. TCRdb carries this immuneACCESS record with in-frame sequences only. Its versions omit some clonotypes, under half of them owing to an unresolved V gene in the studies checked, with the rest unexplained. The V and J calls and clone size come from that table; D and trimming were worked out from the DNA. The sample profile shows 75,000 to 95,000 clones; approximately 89% of them were found once. About 5.4% of the sample comes from the top ten.

Concerning this clone: What this receptor recognizes is not known. Per-base quality was not reported, and no clone a single base away is much larger than it.

The sequence was obtained from an adult who received the AZD1222 COVID-19 vaccine. This chain joins TRBV28 to TRBJ2-3; the D segment cannot be called with confidence. Sequencing was performed on peripheral blood, taken 28 days after the second AZD1222 dose. Here the CDR3 is given as CASSKSTDTQYF. At the DNA level, the sequence is TGTGCCAGCAGTAAGAGCACAGATACGCAGTATTTT.